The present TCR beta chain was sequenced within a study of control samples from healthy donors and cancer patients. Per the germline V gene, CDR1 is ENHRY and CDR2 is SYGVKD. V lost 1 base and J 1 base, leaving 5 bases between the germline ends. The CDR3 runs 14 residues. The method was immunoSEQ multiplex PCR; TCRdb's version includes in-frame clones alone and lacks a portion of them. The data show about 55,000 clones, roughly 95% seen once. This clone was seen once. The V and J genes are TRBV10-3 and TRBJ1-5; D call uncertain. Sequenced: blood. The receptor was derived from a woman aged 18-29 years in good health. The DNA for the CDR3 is TGTGCCATCAGTGAGTATACAAGCAATCAGCCCCAGCATTTT. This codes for CAISEYTSNQPQHF.